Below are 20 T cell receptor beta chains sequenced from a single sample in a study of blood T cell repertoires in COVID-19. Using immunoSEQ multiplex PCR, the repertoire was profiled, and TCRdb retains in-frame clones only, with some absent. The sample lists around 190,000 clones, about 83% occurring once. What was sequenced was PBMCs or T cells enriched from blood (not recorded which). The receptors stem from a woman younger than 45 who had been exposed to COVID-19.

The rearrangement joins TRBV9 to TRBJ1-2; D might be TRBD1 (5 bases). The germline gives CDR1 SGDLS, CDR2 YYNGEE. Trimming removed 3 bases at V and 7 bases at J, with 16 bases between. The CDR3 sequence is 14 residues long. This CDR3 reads CASSALQVHSGYTF. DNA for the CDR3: TGTGCCAGCAGCGCGCTACAGGTGCATAGTGGCTACACCTTC.

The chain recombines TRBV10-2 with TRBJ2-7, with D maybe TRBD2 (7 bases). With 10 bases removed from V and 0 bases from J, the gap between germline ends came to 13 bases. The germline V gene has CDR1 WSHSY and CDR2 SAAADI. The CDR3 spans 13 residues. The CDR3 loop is CAISGGYSYEQYF. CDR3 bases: TGCGCCATCTCGGGGGGCTACTCCTACGAGCAGTACTTC.

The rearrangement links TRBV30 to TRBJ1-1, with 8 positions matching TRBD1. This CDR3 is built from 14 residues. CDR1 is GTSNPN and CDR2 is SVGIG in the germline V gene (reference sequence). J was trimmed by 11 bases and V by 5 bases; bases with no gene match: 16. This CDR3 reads CAWGPGQGSPGAFF. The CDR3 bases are TGTGCCTGGGGGCCTGGACAGGGCAGCCCAGGGGCTTTCTTT.

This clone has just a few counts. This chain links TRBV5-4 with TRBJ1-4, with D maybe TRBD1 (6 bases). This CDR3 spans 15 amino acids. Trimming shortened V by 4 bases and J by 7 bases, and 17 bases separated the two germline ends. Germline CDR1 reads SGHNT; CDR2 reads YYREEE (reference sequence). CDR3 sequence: CASSGSTGRGEKLFF. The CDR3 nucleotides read TGTGCCAGCAGCGGCAGCACAGGGAGGGGTGAAAAACTGTTTTTT.

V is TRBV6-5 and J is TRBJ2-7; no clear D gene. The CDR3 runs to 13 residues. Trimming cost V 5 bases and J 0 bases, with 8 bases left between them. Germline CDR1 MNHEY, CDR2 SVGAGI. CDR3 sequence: CASSRTSSYEQYF. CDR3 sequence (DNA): TGTGCCAGCAGTCGCACGAGCTCCTACGAGCAGTACTTC.

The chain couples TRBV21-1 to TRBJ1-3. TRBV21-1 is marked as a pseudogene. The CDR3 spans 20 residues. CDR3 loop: CASSKEEEGGSQDLGNTIYF. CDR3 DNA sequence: TGTGCCAGCAGCAAAGAGGAAGAGGGAGGCAGCCAGGATCTCGGAAACACCATATATTTT.

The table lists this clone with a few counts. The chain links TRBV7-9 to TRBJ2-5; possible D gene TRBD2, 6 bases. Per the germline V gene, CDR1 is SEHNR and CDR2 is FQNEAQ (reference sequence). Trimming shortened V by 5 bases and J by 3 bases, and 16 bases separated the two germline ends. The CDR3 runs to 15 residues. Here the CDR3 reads CASSASRGGEETQYF. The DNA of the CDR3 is TGTGCCAGCAGCGCCTCCCGTGGCGGGGAAGAGACCCAGTACTTC.

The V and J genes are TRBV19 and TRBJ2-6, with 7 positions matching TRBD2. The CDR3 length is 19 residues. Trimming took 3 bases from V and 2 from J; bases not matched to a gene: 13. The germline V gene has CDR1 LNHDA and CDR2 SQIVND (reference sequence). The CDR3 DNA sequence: TGTGCCAGTAGTATGCCGGGACTAAAAGCCCTCCCTGGGGCCAACGTCCTGACTTTC. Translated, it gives CASSMPGLKALPGANVLTF.

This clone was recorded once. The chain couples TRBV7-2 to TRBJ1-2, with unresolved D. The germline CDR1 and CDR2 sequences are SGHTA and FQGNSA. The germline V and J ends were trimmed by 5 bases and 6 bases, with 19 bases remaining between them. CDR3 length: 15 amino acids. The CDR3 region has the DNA TGTGCCAGCAGCCTCCAACCGGCCGGGTTAAATGGCTACACCTTC. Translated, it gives CASSLQPAGLNGYTF.

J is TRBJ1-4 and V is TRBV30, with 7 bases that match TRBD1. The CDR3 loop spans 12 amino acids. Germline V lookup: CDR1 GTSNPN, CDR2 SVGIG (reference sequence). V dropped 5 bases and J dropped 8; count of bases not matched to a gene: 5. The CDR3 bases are TGTGCCTGGGCCGGGACAGAGGAAAAACTGTTTTTT. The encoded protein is CAWAGTEEKLFF. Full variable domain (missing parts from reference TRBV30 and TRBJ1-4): SQTIHQWPATLVQPVGSPLSLECTVEGTSNPNLYWYRQAAGRGLQLLFYSVGIGQISSEVPQNLSASRPQDRQFILSSKKLLLSDSGFYLCAWAGTEEKLFFGSGTQLSVL.

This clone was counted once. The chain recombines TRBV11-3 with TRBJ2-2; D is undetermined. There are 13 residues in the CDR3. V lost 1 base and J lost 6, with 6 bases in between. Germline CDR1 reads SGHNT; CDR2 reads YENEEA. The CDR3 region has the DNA TGTGCCAGCAGCTTAGTTTCGGCCGGGGAGCTGTTTTTT. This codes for CASSLVSAGELFF.

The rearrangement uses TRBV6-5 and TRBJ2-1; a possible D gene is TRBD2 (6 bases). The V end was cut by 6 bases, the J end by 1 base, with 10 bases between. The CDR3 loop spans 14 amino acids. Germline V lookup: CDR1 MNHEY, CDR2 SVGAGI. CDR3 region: CASSPGLSYNEQFF. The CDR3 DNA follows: TGTGCCAGCAGCCCAGGACTATCCTACAATGAGCAGTTCTTC.

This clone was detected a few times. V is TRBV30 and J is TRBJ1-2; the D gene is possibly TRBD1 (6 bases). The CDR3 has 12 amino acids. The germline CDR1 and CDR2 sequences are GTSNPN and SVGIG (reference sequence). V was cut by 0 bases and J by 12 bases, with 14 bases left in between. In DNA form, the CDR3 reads TGTGCCTGGAGTGTACTTCGTCGGACAGACACCTTC. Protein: CAWSVLRRTDTF.

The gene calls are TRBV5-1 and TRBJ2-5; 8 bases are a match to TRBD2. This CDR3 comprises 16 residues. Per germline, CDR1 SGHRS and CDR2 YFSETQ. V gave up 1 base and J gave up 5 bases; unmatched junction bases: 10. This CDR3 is CASSLSLAGGAETQYF. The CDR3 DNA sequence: TGCGCCAGCAGCTTGAGTTTGGCCGGGGGGGCGGAGACCCAGTACTTC.

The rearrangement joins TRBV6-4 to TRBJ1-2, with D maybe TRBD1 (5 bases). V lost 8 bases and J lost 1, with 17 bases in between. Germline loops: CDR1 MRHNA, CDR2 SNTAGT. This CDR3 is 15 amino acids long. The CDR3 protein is CASRPGVELNYGYTF. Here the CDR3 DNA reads TGTGCCAGCCGTCCGGGGGTAGAACTTAACTATGGCTACACCTTC.

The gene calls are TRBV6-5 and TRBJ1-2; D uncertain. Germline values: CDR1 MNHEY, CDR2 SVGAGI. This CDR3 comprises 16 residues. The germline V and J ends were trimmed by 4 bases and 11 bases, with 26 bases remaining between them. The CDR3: CASSLGPSGPVGRYTF. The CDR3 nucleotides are TGTGCCAGCAGTTTAGGCCCCTCTGGCCCGGTAGGGAGGTACACCTTC.

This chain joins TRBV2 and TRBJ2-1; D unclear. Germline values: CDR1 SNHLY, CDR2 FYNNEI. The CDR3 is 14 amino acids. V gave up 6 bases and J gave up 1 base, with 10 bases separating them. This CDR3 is CASSLERSYNEQFF. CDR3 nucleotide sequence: TGTGCCAGCAGCCTCGAGAGGTCCTACAATGAGCAGTTCTTC.

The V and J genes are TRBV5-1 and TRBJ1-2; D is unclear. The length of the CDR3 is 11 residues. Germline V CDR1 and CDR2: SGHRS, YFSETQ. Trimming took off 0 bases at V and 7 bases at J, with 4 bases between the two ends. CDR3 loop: CASSLDGGYTF. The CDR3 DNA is TGCGCCAGCAGCTTGGACGGTGGCTACACCTTC.

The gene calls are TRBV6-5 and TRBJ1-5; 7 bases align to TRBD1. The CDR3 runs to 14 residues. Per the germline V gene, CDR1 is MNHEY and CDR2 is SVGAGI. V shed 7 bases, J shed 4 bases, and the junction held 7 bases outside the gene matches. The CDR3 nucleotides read TGTGCCAGCATCATGGGACAGTTAAATCAGCCCCAGCATTTT. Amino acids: CASIMGQLNQPQHF.

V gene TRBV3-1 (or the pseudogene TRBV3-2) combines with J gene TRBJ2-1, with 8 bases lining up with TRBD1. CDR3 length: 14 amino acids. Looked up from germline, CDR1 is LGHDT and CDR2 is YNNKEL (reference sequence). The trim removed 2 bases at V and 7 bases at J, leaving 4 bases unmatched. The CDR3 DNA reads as TGTGCCAGCAGCCAACAGGGGGCGCATAATGAGCAGTTCTTC. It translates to CASSQQGAHNEQFF.